This T cell receptor (beta chain) was captured in a study of early T cells in non-severe SARS-CoV-2 infection. Study-wide background: Investigators sequenced bulk RNA drawn from unsorted whole blood, and chains remained unpaired. Broader study findings: The matching step, a VDJdb search, favored anti-spike CD8 responses and missed private and CD4 specificities.

Germline V gives CDR1 SGHAT, CDR2 FQNNGV. The CDR3 has 15 residues. The V segment lost 0 bases and the J segment 7 bases; nucleotides outside the gene matches: 4. Individual cDNA molecules were tagged with unique molecular identifiers. TCRdb used MiXCR to reprocess the 5' RACE reads, holding one entry per CDR3 protein. This sample has 37,000 or so distinct CDR3 sequences, with under 8% found just once. This clonotype was detected many times. Its target is not known. The sequenced sample was whole blood. This sequence joins TRBV11-2 and TRBJ2-2; TRBD2 aligns across 8 bases. The origin of this receptor is an adult who was a healthcare worker with PCR-confirmed SARS-CoV-2 infection or an uninfected control (not recorded which). Written as DNA, the CDR3 is TGTGCCAGCAGCTTAGAGGGTAGCGGGATCGGGGAGCTGTTTTTT. It specifies CASSLEGSGIGELFF.